The following is a TCR beta chain sequence with its context. Its target is unknown. A multiplex PCR was run with 60 Vbeta primers and 13 Jbeta primers. The protocol was immunoSEQ multiplex PCR, while the TCRdb copy is restricted to in-frame clones and leaves out a portion. The sample lists over 150,000 clones, about 75% occurring once. This specimen belongs to a study of cytomegalovirus exposure and HLA in healthy donors. Notes on the study in general: Prediction of most subjects' HLA-A and HLA-B alleles by TCR beta sequences was reportedly accurate. Rarity held for most TCR sequences, but there were some public TCRs that occurred in many donors.

The CDR3 is 17 residues long. V lost 0 bases to trimming and J lost 2 bases; unmatched junction nucleotides: 4. CDR1 is SGHNT, CDR2 YYREEE, per germline (reference sequence). This chain connects TRBV5-4 to TRBJ2-1; 11 bases line up with TRBD2. The clonotype was recovered from a woman aged 45-60 years in good health and CMV-seropositive. Sequencing was done on a sample of PBMCs. Written as DNA, the CDR3 is TGTGCCAGCAGCTTGGATCTACTAGCGGGGGCCTACAATGAGCAGTTCTTC. Amino acid sequence: CASSLDLLAGAYNEQFF.